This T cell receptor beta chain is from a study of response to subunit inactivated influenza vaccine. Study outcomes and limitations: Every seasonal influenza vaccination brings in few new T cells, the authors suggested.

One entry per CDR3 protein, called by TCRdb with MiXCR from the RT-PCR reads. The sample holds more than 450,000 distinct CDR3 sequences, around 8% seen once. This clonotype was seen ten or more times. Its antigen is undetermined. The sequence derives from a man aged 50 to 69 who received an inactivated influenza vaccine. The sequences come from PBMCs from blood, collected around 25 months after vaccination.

The CDR3 bases are TGTGCCAGCAGTCCACTAGCGGGGGGGAGCACCGGGGAGCTGTTTTTT. It codes for CASSPLAGGSTGELFF. The chain has TRBV12-3 or TRBV12-4 and TRBJ2-2, with 13 bases fitting TRBD2. V was pared by 5 bases and J by 4 bases, with 4 bases of the junction left unmatched. This CDR3 has 16 residues.